These 23 T cell receptor beta chains were sequenced from one sample in a study of blood T cell repertoires in COVID-19 (TCRdb year 2020). The receptor library was made with the immunoSEQ multiplex PCR assay. In its TCRdb copy, this immuneACCESS table keeps in-frame sequences only and misses some clones. Where compared with another copy, unresolved V genes explain less than half of these, and the others have no known cause. The sample table holds approximately 170,000 clones, of which more than 65% were seen once. The ten largest make up 2.6% of the sample. Sequencing used peripheral blood. The source of these receptors is a human donor with acute or convalescent COVID-19. The donor label of this sample is uncertain.

The chain couples TRBV9 to TRBJ2-1, with D unresolved. V was clipped by 2 bases and J by 5 bases, with 11 bases between them. Germline V gives CDR1 SGDLS, CDR2 YYNGEE. This CDR3 comprises 14 residues. CDR3 region: CASSVWYLDNEQFF. CDR3 coding DNA: TGTGCCAGCAGCGTTTGGTATTTAGACAATGAGCAGTTCTTC.

This sequence joins TRBV21-1 and TRBJ2-5; no check of the table's D call, TRBD2, against the DNA was made. TRBV21-1 is recorded as a pseudogene. There are 15 residues in the CDR3. The CDR3: CASTGEEGRQETQYF. The CDR3 DNA sequence: TGTGCCAGCACTGGGGAGGAGGGGAGACAAGAGACCCAGTACTTC.

The genes are TRBV13 and TRBJ2-1; D is perhaps TRBD1 (10 bases). V was cut by 4 bases and J by 8 bases, with 24 bases left in between. This CDR3 has 17 residues. Germline CDR1 PRHDT, CDR2 FYEKMQ (reference sequence). CDR3 coding DNA: TGTGCCAGCAGCTCCCGTTCGACAGGGGGCGGGAGGGATGAGCAGTTCTTC. Translated, it gives CASSSRSTGGGRDEQFF.

In its sample, this clone was seen once. The V call is TRBV21-1, the J call TRBJ2-5; TRBD1 was called by the table and not checked on the DNA. TRBV21-1 is labeled a pseudogene. CDR3 size: 15 residues. CDR3 in amino acids: CASTSSDRPQETQYF. CDR3 nucleotide sequence: TGTGCCAGCACCTCCTCCGACAGGCCCCAAGAGACCCAGTACTTC.

V gene TRBV15 combines with J gene TRBJ1-1; D unclear. Trimming removed 0 bases at V and 10 bases at J, with 15 bases between. Looked up from germline, CDR1 is LNHNV and CDR2 is YYDKDF (reference sequence). There are 14 residues in the CDR3. The CDR3 DNA reads as TGTGCCACCAGCAGAGACCTAGATATCGGTGGAGCTTTCTTT. Translation: CATSRDLDIGGAFF.

This chain links TRBV12-3 or TRBV12-4 with TRBJ1-2, with D unresolved. V lost 3 bases and J lost 4, with 6 bases in between. The CDR3 sequence is 12 residues long. The CDR3 loop reads CASSLSTYGYTF. In DNA form, the CDR3 reads TGTGCCAGCAGTTTGTCTACCTATGGCTACACCTTC.

This clone was seen more than once but under ten times. The chain carries TRBV5-1 and TRBJ2-7, with TRBD2 matching 8 bases. The CDR3 extends over 15 amino acids. Unmatched junction bases numbered 8, after V lost 5 bases and J lost 1 base. Per the germline V gene, CDR1 is SGHRS and CDR2 is YFSETQ. The CDR3 DNA reads as TGCGCCAGCAGACTAGAGCGGGGGCGGTCCTACGAGCAGTACTTC. Its protein product is CASRLERGRSYEQYF.

This chain uses TRBV5-4 with TRBJ2-5; TRBD2 aligns across 9 bases. CDR1 SGHNT and CDR2 YYREEE come from the germline V gene (reference sequence). Trimming removed 4 bases from V and 1 base from J; junction bases left unmatched: 8. This CDR3 region has 16 residues. Here the CDR3 reads CASSLGLANPQETQYF. The CDR3 DNA reads as TGTGCCAGCAGCCTCGGACTAGCGAACCCCCAAGAGACCCAGTACTTC.

V is TRBV28 and J is TRBJ1-6, with 7 bases lining up with TRBD1. V dropped 6 bases and J dropped 12; count of bases not matched to a gene: 11. Germline V gene lookup returns CDR1 MDHEN and CDR2 SYDVKM. This CDR3 contains 14 residues. The CDR3 bases are TGTGCCAGCAGCTTTGGGGGACAGCTCAAACCCCTCCACTTT. Translating gives CASSFGGQLKPLHF.

This clone turned up a few times. This chain connects TRBV11-2 to TRBJ2-7, with TRBD1 identical over 11 bases. The junction had 7 bases not matched to a gene; V was cut back by 3 bases and J by 3 bases. In germline, CDR1 is SGHAT, CDR2 FQNNGV. This CDR3 region has 16 residues. As DNA, the CDR3 is TGTGCCAGCAGCTTCGACACCGGGACAGGGGGCTACGAGCAGTACTTC. Its protein product is CASSFDTGTGGYEQYF.

The J gene is TRBJ2-1, the V gene TRBV29-1, with 9 bases aligning to TRBD1. Losses at the gene ends were 4 bases for V and 7 bases for J; bases not matched to a gene: 11. The CDR3 extends over 15 amino acids. Germline CDR1 reads SQVTM; CDR2 reads ANQGSEA. CDR3 loop: CSVVLLTGGFNEQFF. The CDR3, as DNA: TGCAGCGTTGTTCTTCTTACAGGGGGCTTTAATGAGCAGTTCTTC.

This clone appeared a single time. The chain carries TRBV7-9 and TRBJ2-5, with D possibly being TRBD1 (6 bases). V gave up 7 bases and J gave up 4 bases, with 13 bases separating them. Germline-derived CDR1 and CDR2 are SEHNR and FQNEAQ (reference sequence). This CDR3 has 13 residues. CDR3 protein: CASTMAGVETQYF. The CDR3 DNA sequence: TGTGCCAGCACCATGGCAGGGGTAGAGACCCAGTACTTC. Based on the CDR3 plus reference TRBV7-9 and TRBJ2-5, the full variable domain is DTGVSQNPRHKITKRGQNVTFRCDPISEHNRLYWYRQTLGQGPEFLTYFQNEAQLEKSRLLSDRFSAERPKGSFSTLEIQRTEQGDSAMYLCASTMAGVETQYFGPGTRLLVL.

This clone was detected a few times. V and J are TRBV6-4 and TRBJ1-5; D is unresolved. The CDR3 covers 15 residues. Germline assignment: CDR1 MRHNA and CDR2 SNTAGT. Trimming took off 0 bases at V and 0 bases at J, with 6 bases between the two ends. CDR3 residues: CASSDSEDSNQPQHF. The CDR3 bases are TGTGCCAGCAGTGACTCTGAGGATAGCAATCAGCCCCAGCATTTT.

CDR3 DNA sequence: TGCGCCAGCAGCCCGAGACAGGGAAACTACGAGCAGTACTTC. Protein: CASSPRQGNYEQYF. The chain couples TRBV5-1 to TRBJ2-7, with 7 bases lining up with TRBD1. V lost 4 bases and J lost 3; bases outside the gene matches: 7. The CDR3 covers 14 residues. CDR1 is SGHRS, CDR2 YFSETQ, per germline.

The V and J genes are TRBV5-1 and TRBJ1-4, with a weak D call TRBD1 (6 bases). Germline-derived CDR1 and CDR2 are SGHRS and YFSETQ. V was cut by 1 base and J by 4 bases, with 17 bases left in between. The CDR3 covers 17 residues. The CDR3 DNA sequence: TGCGCCAGCAGCTTGTATCGGCAGGGGACGGGTAATGAAAAACTGTTTTTT. The encoded protein is CASSLYRQGTGNEKLFF.

This rearrangement joins TRBV27 to TRBJ2-1, with D perhaps matching TRBD2 (6 bases). V gave up 4 bases and J gave up 1 base, with 8 bases separating them. The CDR3 covers 14 residues. Germline V gives CDR1 MNHEY, CDR2 SMNVEV (reference sequence). The CDR3 loop reads CASSWRESYNEQFF. In nucleotides, the CDR3 is TGTGCCAGCAGTTGGAGGGAGTCCTACAATGAGCAGTTCTTC.

The chain combines TRBV7-2 with TRBJ2-1; D might be TRBD2 (5 bases). Germline CDR1 reads SGHTA; CDR2 reads FQGNSA. The CDR3 covers 16 residues. V was shortened by 2 bases and J by 4 bases, with 15 bases between the two germline ends. In DNA form, the CDR3 reads TGTGCCAGCAGCTTATACAAAGTCGGGGTGTACAATGAGCAGTTCTTC. This gives the protein CASSLYKVGVYNEQFF.

The V call is TRBV7-2, the J call TRBJ2-1, with TRBD2 matching 8 bases. The CDR3 runs 15 residues. Germline lookup yields CDR1 SGHTA and CDR2 FQGNSA. Trimming removed 5 bases from V and 7 bases from J; junction bases left unmatched: 10. The CDR3 is CASSLESGGLNEQFF. CDR3 DNA: TGTGCCAGCAGCCTAGAAAGCGGGGGCCTAAATGAGCAGTTCTTC.

CDR3: CASSLGGQNTEAFF. CDR3 DNA: TGCGCCAGCAGCCTAGGGGGTCAGAACACTGAAGCTTTCTTT. The chain combines TRBV5-1 with TRBJ1-1; a weak D match, TRBD1 (6 bases). The CDR3 length is 14 residues. Looked up from germline, CDR1 is SGHRS and CDR2 is YFSETQ. Trimming removed 4 bases at V and 1 base at J, with 11 bases between.

The chain joins TRBV2 to TRBJ1-2; no clear D. The CDR3 contains 14 residues. V was pared by 3 bases and J by 4 bases, with 12 bases between. Germline loops: CDR1 SNHLY, CDR2 FYNNEI. The CDR3 loop reads CASSEQRPGYGYTF. In nucleotides, the CDR3 is TGTGCCAGCAGTGAGCAACGCCCCGGCTATGGCTACACCTTC. Variable domain in full (rest from reference TRBV2 and TRBJ1-2): EPEVTQTPSHQVTQMGQEVILRCVPISNHLYFYWYRQILGQKVEFLVSFYNNEISEKSEIFDDQFSVERPDGSNFTLKIRSTKLEDSAMYFCASSEQRPGYGYTFGSGTRLTVV.

The chain is built from TRBV18 and TRBJ2-7; the D gene is possibly TRBD2 (7 bases). Germline loops: CDR1 KGHSH, CDR2 LQKENI. V gave up 6 bases and J gave up 1 base, with 16 bases separating them. The CDR3 is made up of 15 amino acids. CDR3 in DNA: TGTGCCAGCTCTATAGGGGGGGCCTTGTCCTACGAGCAGTACTTC. Amino acid sequence: CASSIGGALSYEQYF.

This chain joins TRBV7-2 and TRBJ1-6; the D gene is possibly TRBD1 (5 bases). Germline V lookup: CDR1 SGHTA, CDR2 FQGNSA. The CDR3 contains 17 residues. Trimming stripped 5 bases from V and 0 bases from J, with 14 bases between. CDR3 loop: CASSPPGGNSYNSPLHF. The CDR3 region has the DNA TGTGCCAGCAGCCCCCCGGGGGGAAACTCCTATAATTCACCCCTCCACTTT.

This chain links TRBV11-2 with TRBJ1-2; 9 bases are a match to TRBD1. V shed 5 bases and J 5 bases; nucleotides not matched to a gene: 3. CDR3 length: 13 residues. Germline V gives CDR1 SGHAT, CDR2 FQNNGV. The CDR3 loop reads CASSPDRGYGYTF. CDR3 sequence (DNA): TGTGCCAGCAGCCCGGACAGGGGATATGGCTACACCTTC.